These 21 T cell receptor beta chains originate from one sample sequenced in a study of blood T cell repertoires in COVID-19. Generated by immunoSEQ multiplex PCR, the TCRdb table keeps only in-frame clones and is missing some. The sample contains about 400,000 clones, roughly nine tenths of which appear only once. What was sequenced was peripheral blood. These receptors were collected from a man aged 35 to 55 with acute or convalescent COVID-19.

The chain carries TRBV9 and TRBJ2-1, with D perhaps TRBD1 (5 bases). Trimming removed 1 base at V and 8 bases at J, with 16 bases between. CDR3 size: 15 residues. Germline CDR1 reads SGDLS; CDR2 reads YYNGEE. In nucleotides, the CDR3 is TGTGCCAGCAGCGTAAAAGGGGCCCAAAGCGATGAGCAGTTCTTC. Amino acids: CASSVKGAQSDEQFF.

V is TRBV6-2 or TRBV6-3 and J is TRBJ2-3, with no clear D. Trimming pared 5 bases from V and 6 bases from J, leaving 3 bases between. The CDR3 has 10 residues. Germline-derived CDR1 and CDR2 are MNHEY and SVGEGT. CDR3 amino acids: CASSTDTQYF. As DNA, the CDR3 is TGTGCCAGCAGTACTGATACGCAGTATTTT.

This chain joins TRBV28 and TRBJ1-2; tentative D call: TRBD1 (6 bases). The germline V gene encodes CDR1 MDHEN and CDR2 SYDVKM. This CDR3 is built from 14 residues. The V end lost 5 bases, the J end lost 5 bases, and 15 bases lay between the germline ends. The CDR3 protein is CASSRDTLGYGYTF. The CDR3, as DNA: TGTGCCAGCAGTCGGGACACCCTCGGGTATGGCTACACCTTC.

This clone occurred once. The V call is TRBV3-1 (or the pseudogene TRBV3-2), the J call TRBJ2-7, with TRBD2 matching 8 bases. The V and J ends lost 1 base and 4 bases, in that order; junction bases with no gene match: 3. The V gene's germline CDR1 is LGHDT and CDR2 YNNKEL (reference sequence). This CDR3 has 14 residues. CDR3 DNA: TGTGCCAGCAGCCAAGTCGCGGGGGGATACGAGCAGTACTTC. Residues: CASSQVAGGYEQYF.

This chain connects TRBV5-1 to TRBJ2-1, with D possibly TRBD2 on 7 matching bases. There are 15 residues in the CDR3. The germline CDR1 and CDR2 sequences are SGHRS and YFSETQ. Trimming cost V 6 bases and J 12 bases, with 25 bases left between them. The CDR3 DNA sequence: TGCGCCAGCACTTCCGGGGGGCAGTTGACTGAGGGGCAGTTCTTC. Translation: CASTSGGQLTEGQFF.

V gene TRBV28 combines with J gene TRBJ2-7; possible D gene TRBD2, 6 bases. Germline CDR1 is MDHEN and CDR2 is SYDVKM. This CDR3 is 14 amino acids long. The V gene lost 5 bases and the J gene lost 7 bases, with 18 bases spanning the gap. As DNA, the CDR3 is TGTGCCAGCAGTCACCCCGTAGCGGACAAAGAGCAGTACTTC. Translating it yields CASSHPVADKEQYF.

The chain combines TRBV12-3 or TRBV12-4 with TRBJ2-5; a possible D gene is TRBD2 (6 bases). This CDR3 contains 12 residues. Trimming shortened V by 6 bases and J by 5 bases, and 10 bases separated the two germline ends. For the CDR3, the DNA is TGTGCCAGCAGCTGGGACTTCGAGACCCAGTACTTC. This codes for CASSWDFETQYF.

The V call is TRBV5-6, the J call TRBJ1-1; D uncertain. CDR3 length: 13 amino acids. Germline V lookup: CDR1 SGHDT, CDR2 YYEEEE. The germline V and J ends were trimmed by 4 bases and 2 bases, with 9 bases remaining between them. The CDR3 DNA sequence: TGTGCCAGCAGCAACTACATTAACACTGAAGCTTTCTTT. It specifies CASSNYINTEAFF.

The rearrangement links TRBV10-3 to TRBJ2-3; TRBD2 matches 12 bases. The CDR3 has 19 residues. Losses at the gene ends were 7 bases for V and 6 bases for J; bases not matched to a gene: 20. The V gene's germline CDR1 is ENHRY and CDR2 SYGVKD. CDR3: CAITQPGTDGTSGPDTQYF. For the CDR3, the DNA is TGTGCCATCACCCAACCCGGGACAGACGGGACTAGCGGGCCGGATACGCAGTATTTT.

In nucleotides, the CDR3 is TGTGCCAGCAGTCCCGGGACTAGCAGTGTGAATGAGCAGTTCTTC. Protein sequence: CASSPGTSSVNEQFF. The rearrangement links TRBV2 to TRBJ2-1; the match to TRBD2 covers 9 bases. CDR1 SNHLY and CDR2 FYNNEI come from the germline V gene. This CDR3 is built from 15 residues. V gave up 5 bases and J gave up 7 bases; unmatched junction bases: 9. Full variable domain (remainder filled in from reference TRBV2 and TRBJ2-1): EPEVTQTPSHQVTQMGQEVILRCVPISNHLYFYWYRQILGQKVEFLVSFYNNEISEKSEIFDDQFSVERPDGSNFTLKIRSTKLEDSAMYFCASSPGTSSVNEQFFGPGTRLTVL.

The CDR3 loop is CASRYGQFRGSTDTQYF. In nucleotides, the CDR3 is TGTGCCAGCAGATACGGACAGTTTAGGGGCAGCACAGATACGCAGTATTTT. V is TRBV6-8 and J is TRBJ2-3; D may be TRBD1 (6 bases). The CDR3 is 17 residues long. The germline V gene encodes CDR1 MNHGY and CDR2 SAAAGT. V dropped 6 bases and J dropped 0 bases, with 19 bases sitting between them.

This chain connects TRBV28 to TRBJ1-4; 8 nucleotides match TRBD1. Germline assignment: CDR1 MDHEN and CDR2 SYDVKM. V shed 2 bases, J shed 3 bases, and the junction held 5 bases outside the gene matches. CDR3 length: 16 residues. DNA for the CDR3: TGTGCCAGCAGTTTAGGGGGGACAGGAGCTAATGAAAAACTGTTTTTT. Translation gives CASSLGGTGANEKLFF.

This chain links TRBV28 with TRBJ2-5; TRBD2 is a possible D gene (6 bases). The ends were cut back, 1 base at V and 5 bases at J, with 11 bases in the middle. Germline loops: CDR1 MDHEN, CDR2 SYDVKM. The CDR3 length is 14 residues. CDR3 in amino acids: CASSLLSGGETQYF. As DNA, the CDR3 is TGTGCCAGCAGTTTATTGAGTGGGGGGGAGACCCAGTACTTC.

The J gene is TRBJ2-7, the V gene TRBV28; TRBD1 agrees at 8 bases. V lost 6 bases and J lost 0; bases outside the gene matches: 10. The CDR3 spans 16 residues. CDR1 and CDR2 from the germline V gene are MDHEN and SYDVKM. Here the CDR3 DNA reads TGTGCCAGCAGGCGCATCCGGGACAGGTACTCCTACGAGCAGTACTTC. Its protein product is CASRRIRDRYSYEQYF.

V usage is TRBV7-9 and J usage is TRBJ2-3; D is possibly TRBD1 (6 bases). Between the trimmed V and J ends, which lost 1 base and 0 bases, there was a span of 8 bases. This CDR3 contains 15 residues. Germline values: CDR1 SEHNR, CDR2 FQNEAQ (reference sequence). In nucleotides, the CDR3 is TGTGCCAGCAGCTTAGAGGGGGACAGCACAGATACGCAGTATTTT. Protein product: CASSLEGDSTDTQYF.

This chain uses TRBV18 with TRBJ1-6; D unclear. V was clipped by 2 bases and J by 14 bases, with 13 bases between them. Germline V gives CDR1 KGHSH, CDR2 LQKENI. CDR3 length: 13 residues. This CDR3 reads CASSPYHKESLHF. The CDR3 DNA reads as TGTGCCAGCTCACCATATCATAAAGAGTCCCTCCACTTT.

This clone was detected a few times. CDR3 amino acids: CASSPPLGRDRGPYEQYF. The CDR3, as DNA: TGTGCCAGCAGTCCGCCCTTAGGACGGGACAGGGGGCCCTACGAGCAGTACTTC. The rearrangement joins TRBV6-6 to TRBJ2-7; 12 bases line up with TRBD1. J lost 2 bases, V lost 5 bases, and 13 bases had no gene match. The CDR3 runs to 18 residues. CDR1 is MNHNY and CDR2 is SVGAGI in the germline V gene (reference sequence).

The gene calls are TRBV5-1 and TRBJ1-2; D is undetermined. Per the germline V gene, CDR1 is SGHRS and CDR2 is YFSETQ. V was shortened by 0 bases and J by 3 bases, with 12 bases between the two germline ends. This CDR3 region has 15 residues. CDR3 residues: CASSLEGGRDYGYTF. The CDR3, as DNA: TGCGCCAGCAGCTTGGAAGGCGGGAGGGACTATGGCTACACCTTC.

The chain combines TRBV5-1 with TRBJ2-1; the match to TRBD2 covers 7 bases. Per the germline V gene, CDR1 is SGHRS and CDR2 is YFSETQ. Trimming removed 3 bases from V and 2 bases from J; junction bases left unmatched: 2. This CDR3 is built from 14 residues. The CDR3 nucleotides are TGCGCCAGCAGCTCCGGGACTACCTACAATGAGCAGTTCTTC. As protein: CASSSGTTYNEQFF.

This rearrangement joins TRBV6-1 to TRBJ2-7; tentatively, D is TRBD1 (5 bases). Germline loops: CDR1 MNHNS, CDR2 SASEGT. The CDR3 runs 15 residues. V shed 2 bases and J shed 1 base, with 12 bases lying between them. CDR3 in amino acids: CASSENKGQSYEQYF. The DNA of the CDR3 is TGTGCCAGCAGTGAAAATAAGGGGCAGTCCTACGAGCAGTACTTC.

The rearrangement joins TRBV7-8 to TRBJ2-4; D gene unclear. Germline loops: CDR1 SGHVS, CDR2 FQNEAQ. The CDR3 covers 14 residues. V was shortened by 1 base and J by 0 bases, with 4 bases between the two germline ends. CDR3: CASSLDLAKNIQYF. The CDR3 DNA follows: TGTGCCAGCAGCTTAGATCTAGCCAAAAACATTCAGTACTTC. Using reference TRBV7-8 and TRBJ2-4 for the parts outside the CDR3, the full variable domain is GAGVSQSPRYKVAKRGQDVALRCDPISGHVSLFWYQQALGQGPEFLTYFQNEAQLDKSGLPSDRFFAERPEGSVSTLKIQRTQQEDSAVYLCASSLDLAKNIQYFGAGTRLSVL.